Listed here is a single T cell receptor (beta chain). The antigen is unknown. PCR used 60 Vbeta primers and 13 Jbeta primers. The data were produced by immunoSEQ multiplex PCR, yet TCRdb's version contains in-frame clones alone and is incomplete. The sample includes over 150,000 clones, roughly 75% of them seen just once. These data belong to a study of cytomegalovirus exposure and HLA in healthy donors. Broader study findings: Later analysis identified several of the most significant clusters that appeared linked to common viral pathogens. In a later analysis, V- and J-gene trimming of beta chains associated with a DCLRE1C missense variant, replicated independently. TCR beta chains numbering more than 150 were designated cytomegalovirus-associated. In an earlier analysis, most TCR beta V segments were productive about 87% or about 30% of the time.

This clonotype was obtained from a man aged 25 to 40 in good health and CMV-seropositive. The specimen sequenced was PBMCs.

The CDR3 nucleotides are TGTGCCAGCAGCGCAGGACAGCCTGGGACTGGAAACACCATATATTTT. This gives the protein CASSAGQPGTGNTIYF. The chain combines TRBV9 with TRBJ1-3; weak D call: TRBD1 (6 bases). The CDR3 extends over 16 amino acids. The V gene's germline CDR1 is SGDLS and CDR2 YYNGEE. Trimming stripped 3 bases from V and 2 bases from J, with 15 bases between.